This TCR beta chain was retrieved from a study of molecular identifiers for immune sequencing clone quantification (dated by TCRdb to between 2018 and 2020). For context, the study as a whole: For a replicate experiment, RNA from around 20,000 or 100,000 naive CD8 T cells was divided into five aliquots, and four of the five aliquots were sequenced. This methods study benchmarked molecular-identifier clustering-based TCR repertoire sequencing (MIDCIRS) and TCR RNA copy counting, using CD8 T cells to do so. Overall results and qualifications from the work: Spiked-in Jurkat TCR RNA equal to a single cell's worth was reported to be detectable even within 1,100,000 naive CD8 T cells. Naive libraries contained spiked-in Jurkat TCR RNA (around ten copies' worth), which is not part of the donor repertoire. In CMV-specific effector cells, over 99% of molecules were held by clones above 20 RNA copies, whereas under 1% of molecules were held by such clones in naive cells. Highly expanded clone sizes could be underestimated because identical TCR molecules may share a barcode. When barcode sub-clustering was not used, chimeric consensus sequences inflated TCR diversity, with chimeras reaching as high as 47%. Modeling indicated approximately 3 TCR RNA copies recovered per cell, compared with about 10 by digital PCR, which implies a capture efficiency of 25% to 35%.

CDR1 MNHEY and CDR2 SMNVEV are derived from the germline V gene (reference sequence). The CDR3 goes from the cysteine to the phenylalanine over 17 residues. Only the CDR3 DNA is retained, 51 bases long and in frame from the first base. V and J are truncated by 3 bases and 3 bases respectively, leaving an intervening sequence of 20 bases. Libraries of naive CD8 T cells were generated from about 19,000 to 1,100,000 sorted cells, with 10%, 30% or 50% of the purified RNA used. Naive CD8 T cells were FACS-sorted as CD8+CD4-CCR7+CD45RA+ on a BD FACSAria II into RLT Plus buffer. To test detection sensitivity, Jurkat RNA equivalent to roughly eleven TCR copies was spiked into samples of about 19,000-1,100,000 naive CD8 T cells. Enrichment of CD8 T cells was done with RosetteSep CD8+ T Cell Enrichment Cocktail plus Ficoll-Paque, and ACK red cell lysis came afterward. At least ten counts were recorded for this clonotype. The antigen it recognizes is unknown. Base qualities are not provided; no much larger clone lies one nucleotide away.

To prepare the library, PCR was applied. TCRdb names Illumina HiSeq 4000 as the instrument used. Bulk TCR libraries were made following a previously described method, with the TCR primers given in Table S5. Total RNA was purified with the Qiagen AllPrep DNA/RNA kit. Reads from multiple sequencing runs of the same library were pooled before analysis. In the source study's methods: Only reads with exact TCR constant sequence were kept, trimmed to 150 nt, and grouped by their 12-nt molecular barcodes. Reads in each barcode group were sub-clustered using a 15% Levenshtein threshold, and a quality-weighted consensus sequence was built for each RNA molecule. Non-functional sequences were discarded, and so were lower-count sequences lying one edit away from another sequence. Based on fitting two negative binomial distributions, any barcode sub-cluster with under 20% of the maximum read count was discarded. The raw public reads went through TCRdb reprocessing: fastp at Q25, MiXCR clone calling, in-frame beta chains kept. Duplicate CDR3 protein sequences are folded into a single record with the most common DNA and genes. In this record, the V and J calls reflect TCRdb's handling and not the investigators' own analysis. The sample has hundreds of thousands of distinct CDR3 sequences on record, about a fifth of them singletons. The top ten clonotypes cover roughly 0.8% of the sample.

The sequenced sample consisted of naive CD8+ T cells from blood, with Jurkat cell RNA spiked in. The sample's cell subset or site label, decoded: FACS-sorted CD8+CD4-CCR7+CD45RA+ naive T cells. This TCR derives from a human donor in good health. Some libraries in this study had Jurkat cell RNA spiked in. The V gene is TRBV27 and the J gene is TRBJ2-5; a tentative D match to TRBD2 spans 6 bases. CDR3 sequence: CASSFAPGTPPKETQYF. The nucleotides read TGTGCCAGCAGTTTCGCGCCAGGGACTCCGCCAAAAGAGACCCAGTACTTC.